This T cell receptor (beta chain) derives from a study of shared clonotypes between healthy human individuals. In the case of this clone: Its matching antigen is unknown.

Trimming removed 7 bases at V and 0 bases at J, with 13 bases between. CDR1 and CDR2 (germline): MDHEN, SYDVKM. This CDR3 spans 15 amino acids. Deep was the level used in running the assay. Template for every sorted-subset replicate PCR totaled around 210 ng DNA, approximately 30,000 T cell genomes. The assay was immunoSEQ multiplex PCR, and TCRdb's table has in-frame clones only and misses some. The sample records hundreds of thousands of clones, 55% to 85% being singletons. Study-level findings and limits: With a handful of donors compared, around 5% of naive CD4 clonotypes were shared. Clonotypes which were not shared had lower generation probabilities than clonotypes that all four donors shared.

The chain carries TRBV28 and TRBJ1-3, with D perhaps matching TRBD1 (5 bases). Sequenced sample: memory CD4+ T cells sorted from blood. Subset given: CD45RA-negative fraction. The TCR originated in a woman in her 30s in good health. CDR3 in amino acids: CASTLQESSGNTIYF. DNA of the CDR3: TGTGCCAGCACATTACAGGAGAGCTCTGGAAACACCATATATTTT. The full variable domain, completed using reference TRBV28 and TRBJ1-3, is DVKVTQSSRYLVKRTGEKVFLECVQDMDHENMFWYRQDPGLGLRLIYFSYDVKMKEKGDIPEGYSVSREKKERFSLILESASTNQTSMYLCASTLQESSGNTIYFGEGSWLTVV.